The TCR beta chain under discussion was sequenced for a study of response to subunit inactivated influenza vaccine. Points from the study as a whole: Each seasonal influenza vaccination, the authors suggested, recruits few new T cells.

For this clonotype: Its antigen is as yet unknown.

TCRdb itself ran the RT-PCR reads through MiXCR, one entry per CDR3 protein. The sample has 800,000 or so distinct CDR3 sequences, around 20% seen once; the top ten hold 10% to 13%. V dropped 0 bases and J dropped 6 bases, with 15 bases sitting between them. CDR1 is LGHDT and CDR2 is YNNKEL in the germline V gene (reference sequence). The CDR3 has 15 residues. This chain links TRBV3-1 with TRBJ2-7; D possibly corresponds to TRBD2 (5 bases). The sequencing used PBMCs from blood, collected 4 to 6 days after vaccination. This receptor was obtained from a man aged 45-65 years who received an inactivated influenza vaccine. Written as DNA, the CDR3 is TGTGCCAGCAGCCAAGAGCGGGCTTGGTCCCCCGAGCAGTACTTC. This sequence encodes CASSQERAWSPEQYF.